This TCR beta chain was observed in a study of T-cell memory formation after mild COVID-19. Study outcomes and limitations: Contracting clones, day 15 to 85, had balanced CD4/CD8, and later expanders favored CD4+. Researchers found some responding clones in pre-infection memory, a sign that cross-reactive memory joined. Specificity for SARS-CoV-2 was not confirmed among the second-wave clones peaking on day 37.

Constant-segment primers and 5'RACE yielded cDNA libraries for TCR alpha and TCR beta, each carrying sample barcodes and UMIs. Using its own MiXCR run on the 5' RACE reads, TCRdb lists one record per CDR3 protein. The sample records roughly 610,000 distinct CDR3 sequences, 15% to 20% being singletons. CDR3 length equals 14 residues. V was clipped by 10 bases and J by 5 bases; unmatched bases: 8. Germline values: CDR1 LGHDT, CDR2 YNNKEL (reference sequence). As for this clonotype: Its antigen is not identified.

The sequenced material came from PBMCs or a T cell subset sorted from them (not recorded which). V and J are TRBV3-1 and TRBJ2-1, with TRBD2 matching 10 bases. The receptor was derived from an adult woman who had mild COVID-19 (a few samples of this study predate the infection). Cell type and time point are not known. In DNA form, the CDR3 reads TGTGCCACTACCCAGCGGGGGGGCCACAATGAGCAGTTCTTC. Amino acid sequence: CATTQRGGHNEQFF.